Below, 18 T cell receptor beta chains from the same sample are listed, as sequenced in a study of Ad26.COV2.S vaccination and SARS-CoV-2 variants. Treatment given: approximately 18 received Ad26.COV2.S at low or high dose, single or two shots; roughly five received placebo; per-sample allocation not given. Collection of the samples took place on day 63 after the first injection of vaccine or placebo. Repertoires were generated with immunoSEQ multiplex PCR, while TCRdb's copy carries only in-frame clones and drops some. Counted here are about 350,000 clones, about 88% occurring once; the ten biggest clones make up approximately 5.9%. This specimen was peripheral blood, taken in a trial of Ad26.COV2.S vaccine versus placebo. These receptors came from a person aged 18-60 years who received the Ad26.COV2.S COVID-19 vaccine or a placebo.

The CDR3 loop is CASSQGKGEAFF. The CDR3 region has the DNA TGTGCCAGCAGCCAAGGAAAGGGTGAAGCTTTCTTT. The chain is built from TRBV3-1 (or the pseudogene TRBV3-2) and TRBJ1-1, with D hard to call. Germline V gene sequence: CDR1 LGHDT, CDR2 YNNKEL (reference sequence). V lost 1 base, J lost 7 bases, and 7 bases lay in between. CDR3 length: 12 residues.

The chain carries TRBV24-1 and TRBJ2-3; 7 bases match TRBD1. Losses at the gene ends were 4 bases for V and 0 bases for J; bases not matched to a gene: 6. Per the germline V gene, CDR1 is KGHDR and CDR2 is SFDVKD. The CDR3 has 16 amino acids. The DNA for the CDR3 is TGTGCCACCAGTGAAAAGGGGGCTGGGAGCACAGATACGCAGTATTTT. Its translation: CATSEKGAGSTDTQYF.

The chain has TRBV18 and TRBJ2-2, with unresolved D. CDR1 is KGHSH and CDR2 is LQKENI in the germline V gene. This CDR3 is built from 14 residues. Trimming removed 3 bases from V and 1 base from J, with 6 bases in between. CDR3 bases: TGTGCCAGCTCACCGGACCGGAACACCGGGGAGCTGTTTTTT. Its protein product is CASSPDRNTGELFF.

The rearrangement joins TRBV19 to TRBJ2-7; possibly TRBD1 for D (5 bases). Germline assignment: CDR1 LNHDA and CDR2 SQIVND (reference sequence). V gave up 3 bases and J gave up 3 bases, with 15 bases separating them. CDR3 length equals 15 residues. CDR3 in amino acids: CASSMLLKGHYEQYF. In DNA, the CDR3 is TGTGCCAGTAGTATGCTACTCAAGGGGCACTACGAGCAGTACTTC.

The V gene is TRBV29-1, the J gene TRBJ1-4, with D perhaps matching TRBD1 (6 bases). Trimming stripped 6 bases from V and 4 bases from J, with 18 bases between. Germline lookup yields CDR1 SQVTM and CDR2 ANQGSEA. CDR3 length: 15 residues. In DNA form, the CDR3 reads TGCAGCGTCTCAACGTTACAGGGTATTAATGAAAAACTGTTTTTT. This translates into CSVSTLQGINEKLFF. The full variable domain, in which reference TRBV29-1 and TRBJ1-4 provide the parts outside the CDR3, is SAVISQKPSRDICQRGTSLTIQCQVDSQVTMMFWYRQQPGQSLTLIATANQGSEATYESGFVIDKFPISRPNLTFSTLTVSNMSPEDSSIYLCSVSTLQGINEKLFFGSGTQLSVL.

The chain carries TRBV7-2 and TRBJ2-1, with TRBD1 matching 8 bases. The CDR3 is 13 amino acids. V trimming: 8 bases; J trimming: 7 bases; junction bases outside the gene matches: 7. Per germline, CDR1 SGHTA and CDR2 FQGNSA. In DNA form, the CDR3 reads TGTGCCAGCGGCAGAGACAGGGGAAATGAGCAGTTCTTC. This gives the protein CASGRDRGNEQFF.

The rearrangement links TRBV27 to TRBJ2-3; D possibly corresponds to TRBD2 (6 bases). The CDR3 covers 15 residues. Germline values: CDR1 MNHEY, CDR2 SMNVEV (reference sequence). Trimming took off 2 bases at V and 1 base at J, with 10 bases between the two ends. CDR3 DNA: TGTGCCAGCAGTTTAATAGCGGCTGGCACAGATACGCAGTATTTT. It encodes CASSLIAAGTDTQYF.

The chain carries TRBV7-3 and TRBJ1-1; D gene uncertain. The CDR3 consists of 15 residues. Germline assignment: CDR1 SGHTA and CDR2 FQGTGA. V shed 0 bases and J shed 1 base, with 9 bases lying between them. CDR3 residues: CASSLTDGWNTEAFF. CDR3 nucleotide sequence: TGTGCCAGCAGCTTAACGGACGGATGGAACACTGAAGCTTTCTTT.

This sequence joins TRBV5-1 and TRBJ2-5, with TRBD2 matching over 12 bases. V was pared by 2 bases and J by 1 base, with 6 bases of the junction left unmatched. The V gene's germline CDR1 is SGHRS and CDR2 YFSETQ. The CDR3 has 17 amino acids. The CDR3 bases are TGCGCCAGCAGCTTCGGACTAGCGGGAACAAGCCAAGAGACCCAGTACTTC. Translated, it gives CASSFGLAGTSQETQYF.

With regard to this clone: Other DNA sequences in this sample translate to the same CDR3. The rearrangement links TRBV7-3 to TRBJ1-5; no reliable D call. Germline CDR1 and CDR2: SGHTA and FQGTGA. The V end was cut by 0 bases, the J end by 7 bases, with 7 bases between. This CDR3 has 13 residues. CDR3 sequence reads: CASSLTAGQPQHF. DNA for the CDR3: TGTGCCAGCAGCTTAACTGCGGGCCAGCCCCAGCATTTT. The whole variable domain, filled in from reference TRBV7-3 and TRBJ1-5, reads GAGVSQTPSNKVTEKGKYVELRCDPISGHTALYWYRQSLGQGPEFLIYFQGTGAADDSGLPNDRFFAVRPEGSVSTLKIQRTERGDSAVYLCASSLTAGQPQHFGDGTRLSIL.

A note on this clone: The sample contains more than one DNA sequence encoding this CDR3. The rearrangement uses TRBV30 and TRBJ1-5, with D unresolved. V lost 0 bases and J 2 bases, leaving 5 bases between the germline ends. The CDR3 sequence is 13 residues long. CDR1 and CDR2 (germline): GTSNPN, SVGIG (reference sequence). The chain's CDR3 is CAWSVDGNQPQHF. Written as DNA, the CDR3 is TGTGCCTGGAGTGTAGACGGCAATCAGCCCCAGCATTTT.

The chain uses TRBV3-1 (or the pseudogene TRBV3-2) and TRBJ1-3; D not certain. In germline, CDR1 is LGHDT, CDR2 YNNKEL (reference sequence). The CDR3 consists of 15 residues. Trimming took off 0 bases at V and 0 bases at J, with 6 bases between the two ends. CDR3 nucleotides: TGTGCCAGCAGCCAAGAGACCCGCTCTGGAAACACCATATATTTT. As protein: CASSQETRSGNTIYF.

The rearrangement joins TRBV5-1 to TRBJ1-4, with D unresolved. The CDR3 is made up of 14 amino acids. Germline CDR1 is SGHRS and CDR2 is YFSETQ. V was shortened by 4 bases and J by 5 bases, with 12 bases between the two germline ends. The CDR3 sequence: CASSREGGNEKLFF. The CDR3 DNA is TGCGCCAGCAGCAGGGAGGGAGGAAATGAAAAACTGTTTTTT.

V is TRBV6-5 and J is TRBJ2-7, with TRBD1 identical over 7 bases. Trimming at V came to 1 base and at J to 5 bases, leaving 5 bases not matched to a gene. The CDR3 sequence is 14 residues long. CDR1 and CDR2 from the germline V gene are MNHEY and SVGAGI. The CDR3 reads CASSYYGQGDEQYF. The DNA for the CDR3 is TGTGCCAGCAGTTACTATGGGCAGGGGGACGAGCAGTACTTC.

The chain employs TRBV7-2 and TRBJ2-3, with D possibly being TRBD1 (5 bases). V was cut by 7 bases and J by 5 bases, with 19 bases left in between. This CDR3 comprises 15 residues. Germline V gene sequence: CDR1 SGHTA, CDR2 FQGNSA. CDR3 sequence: CASKTGPGHGDTQYF. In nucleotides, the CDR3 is TGTGCCAGCAAAACGGGCCCAGGGCATGGAGATACGCAGTATTTT.

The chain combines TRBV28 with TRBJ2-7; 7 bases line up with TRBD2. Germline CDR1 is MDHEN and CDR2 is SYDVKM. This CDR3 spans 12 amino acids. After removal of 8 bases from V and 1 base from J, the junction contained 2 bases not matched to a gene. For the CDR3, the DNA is TGTGCCAGCGGACTAGTATCCTACGAGCAGTACTTC. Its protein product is CASGLVSYEQYF.

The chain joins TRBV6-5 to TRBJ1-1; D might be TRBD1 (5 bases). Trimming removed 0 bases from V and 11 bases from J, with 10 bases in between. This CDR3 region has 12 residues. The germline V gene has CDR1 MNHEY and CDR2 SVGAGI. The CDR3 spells CASSYSGTSAFF. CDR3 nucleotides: TGTGCCAGCAGTTACTCAGGGACTTCGGCTTTCTTT.

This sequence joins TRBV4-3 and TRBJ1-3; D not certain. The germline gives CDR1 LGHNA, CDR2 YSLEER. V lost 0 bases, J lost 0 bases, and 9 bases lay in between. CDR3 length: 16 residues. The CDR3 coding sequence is TGCGCCAGCAGCCAAGATGACATTACCTCTGGAAACACCATATATTTT. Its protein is CASSQDDITSGNTIYF.